The next 27 T cell receptor beta chains were all read from a single sample in a study of blood T cell repertoires in COVID-19. TCRdb keeps only in-frame clones here, not all; method: immunoSEQ multiplex PCR. The repertoire holds about 67,000 clones, with more than 75% as singletons. The sample comprised peripheral blood. The receptors derive from a man aged 50 or older with active COVID-19.

The chain employs TRBV12-5 and TRBJ2-1; TRBD1 is a possible D gene (5 bases). The length of the CDR3 is 17 residues. The V gene lost 1 base and the J gene lost 7 bases, with 20 bases spanning the gap. Germline loops: CDR1 LGHNT, CDR2 FRNRAP. The DNA for the CDR3 is TGTGCTAGTGGTTTGGGAAGGACATCCTTCCTCATGAATGAGCAGTTCTTC. It codes for CASGLGRTSFLMNEQFF.

The chain recombines TRBV5-5 with TRBJ1-1; perhaps TRBD1 as D (6 bases). The CDR3 is made up of 14 amino acids. With 3 bases removed from V and 5 bases from J, the gap between germline ends came to 14 bases. Germline V lookup: CDR1 SGHKS, CDR2 YYEKEE (reference sequence). The CDR3 here is CASSWGQKGTEAFF. DNA for the CDR3: TGTGCCAGCAGCTGGGGACAAAAGGGAACTGAAGCTTTCTTT.

This rearrangement joins TRBV9 to TRBJ2-5; D gene unclear. V shed 4 bases and J shed 5 bases, with 15 bases lying between them. From germline, CDR1 is SGDLS and CDR2 YYNGEE. The CDR3 contains 14 residues. DNA of the CDR3: TGTGCCAGCAGCTTAGGCGGCACTGTGGAGACCCAGTACTTC. Its protein product is CASSLGGTVETQYF.

The V gene is TRBV9, the J gene TRBJ1-2; D remains unclear. CDR1 is SGDLS, CDR2 YYNGEE, per germline. V dropped 4 bases and J dropped 2 bases, with 21 bases sitting between them. This CDR3 comprises 17 residues. The CDR3 region is CASSPEVGFWRNYGYTF. The DNA for the CDR3 is TGTGCCAGCAGCCCAGAGGTTGGGTTTTGGCGGAACTATGGCTACACCTTC.

This chain links TRBV5-4 with TRBJ2-1; 12 nucleotides match TRBD2. V was clipped by 4 bases and J by 4 bases; unmatched bases: 9. Germline-derived CDR1 and CDR2 are SGHNT and YYREEE (reference sequence). The CDR3 consists of 17 residues. The CDR3, as DNA: TGTGCCAGCAGCCCGACGGCTAGCGGGAGGGCGTACAATGAGCAGTTCTTC. Protein product: CASSPTASGRAYNEQFF.

Regarding this clone: This same CDR3 is encoded by further DNA sequences in the sample. V gene TRBV18 combines with J gene TRBJ2-1; D call uncertain. Germline CDR1 is KGHSH and CDR2 is LQKENI. The CDR3 spans 15 residues. V was clipped by 2 bases and J by 3 bases, with 11 bases between them. The CDR3 is CASSPGGLIYNEQFF. The CDR3 DNA reads as TGTGCCAGCTCACCAGGTGGGCTTATCTACAATGAGCAGTTCTTC.

The CDR3 sequence: CASSFSANTGELFF. CDR3 sequence (DNA): TGTGCCAGCAGCTTTTCAGCGAACACCGGGGAGCTGTTTTTT. The chain has TRBV7-9 and TRBJ2-2; the D is unclear. Germline CDR1 and CDR2: SEHNR and FQNEAQ (reference sequence). V was trimmed by 3 bases and J by 0 bases, leaving 5 bases between them. The CDR3 runs to 14 residues.

The chain recombines TRBV5-8 with TRBJ2-1, with D perhaps TRBD2 (6 bases). CDR3 length: 14 amino acids. CDR1 and CDR2 from the germline V gene are SGHTS and YDEGEE. V was shortened by 2 bases and J by 2 bases, with 8 bases between the two germline ends. The CDR3 loop reads CASSFTGAYNEQFF. The CDR3 bases are TGTGCCAGCAGCTTTACGGGAGCCTACAATGAGCAGTTCTTC.

V usage is TRBV28 and J usage is TRBJ1-1; 12 positions agree with TRBD1. Per germline, CDR1 MDHEN and CDR2 SYDVKM. The length of the CDR3 is 19 residues. J was trimmed by 1 base and V by 5 bases; bases with no gene match: 14. The CDR3 DNA is TGTGCCAGCAGTCTTCCGGGACAGGGGGCGCAAGGCCGGAACACTGAAGCTTTCTTT. Its protein product is CASSLPGQGAQGRNTEAFF.

This clone was counted a few times. This chain joins TRBV5-6 and TRBJ1-2, with TRBD1 matching 7 bases. V was pared by 3 bases and J by 6 bases, with 11 bases of the junction left unmatched. This CDR3 spans 15 amino acids. In germline, CDR1 is SGHDT, CDR2 YYEEEE. The CDR3 reads CASSSLYRGRDGYTF. The CDR3 DNA follows: TGTGCCAGCAGCTCATTATACAGGGGACGAGATGGCTACACCTTC.

The chain uses TRBV27 and TRBJ2-7; the D gene is possibly TRBD2 (5 bases). V shed 5 bases and J shed 2 bases, with 10 bases lying between them. This CDR3 is 13 amino acids long. CDR1 is MNHEY, CDR2 SMNVEV, per germline (reference sequence). The CDR3 bases are TGTGCCAGCAGTCCGAGGGTTCCCTACGAGCAGTACTTC. This gives the protein CASSPRVPYEQYF.

The chain employs TRBV19 and TRBJ2-2; 9 positions agree with TRBD1. V was pared by 5 bases and J by 5 bases, with 6 bases of the junction left unmatched. The CDR3 length is 15 residues. Germline V gene data show CDR1 as LNHDA and CDR2 as SQIVND (reference sequence). DNA for the CDR3: TGTGCCAGTAGTCTGGGACAGGGACTTACCGGGGAGCTGTTTTTT. Protein sequence: CASSLGQGLTGELFF.

This clone was seen a handful of times. The V call is TRBV12-3 or TRBV12-4, the J call TRBJ1-3; unclear D gene. The CDR3 covers 13 residues. V shed 7 bases and J shed 0 bases, with 7 bases lying between them. The CDR3 is CASTLSSGNTIYF. The CDR3 region has the DNA TGTGCCAGCACACTTAGCTCTGGAAACACCATATATTTT.

CDR3 region: CASTLTIGSVREKLFF. CDR3 nucleotide sequence: TGTGCCAGTACTCTAACGATCGGGTCAGTTAGGGAAAAACTGTTTTTT. V gene TRBV19 combines with J gene TRBJ1-4, with D hard to call. V was trimmed by 7 bases and J by 8 bases, leaving 23 bases between them. This CDR3 has 16 amino acids. Germline V gene data show CDR1 as LNHDA and CDR2 as SQIVND (reference sequence).

The chain has TRBV7-9 and TRBJ2-2, with 7 bases identical to TRBD2. CDR3 size: 15 residues. J lost 6 bases, V lost 3 bases, and 7 bases had no gene match. CDR1 and CDR2 (germline): SEHNR, FQNEAQ (reference sequence). CDR3 region: CASSFVSGGPGELFF. CDR3 coding DNA: TGTGCCAGCAGCTTCGTTTCGGGGGGTCCCGGGGAGCTGTTTTTT. Drawing the rest from reference TRBV7-9 and TRBJ2-2, the complete variable domain is DTGVSQNPRHKITKRGQNVTFRCDPISEHNRLYWYRQTLGQGPEFLTYFQNEAQLEKSRLLSDRFSAERPKGSFSTLEIQRTEQGDSAMYLCASSFVSGGPGELFFGEGSRLTVL.

The rearrangement joins TRBV2 to TRBJ2-1; 9 nucleotides match TRBD2. Germline V lookup: CDR1 SNHLY, CDR2 FYNNEI. The CDR3 has 16 residues. With 4 bases clipped from V and 0 bases from J, the junction kept 4 bases outside the gene matches. DNA for the CDR3: TGTGCCAGCAGTGCCCAAGCGGGAGGCTCCTACAATGAGCAGTTCTTC. It specifies CASSAQAGGSYNEQFF.

A few counts support this clone. This sequence joins TRBV10-3 and TRBJ1-1; 7 nucleotides line up with TRBD1. The CDR3 contains 16 residues. Trimming removed 6 bases from V and 2 bases from J; junction bases left unmatched: 12. Germline V lookup: CDR1 ENHRY, CDR2 SYGVKD. This CDR3 is CAISRGGDRDNTEAFF. The CDR3 DNA reads TGTGCCATCAGCCGGGGGGGAGACAGGGATAACACTGAAGCTTTCTTT.

This chain connects TRBV5-1 to TRBJ2-1; TRBD2 agrees at 9 bases. From germline, CDR1 is SGHRS and CDR2 YFSETQ. This CDR3 is built from 15 residues. V lost 2 bases, J lost 3 bases, and 3 bases stayed unmatched. The CDR3 DNA reads TGCGCCAGCAGCTTCCAAGCGGGAGGCTACAATGAGCAGTTCTTC. Protein product: CASSFQAGGYNEQFF.

This clone was observed a few times. Distinct nucleotide sequences in the sample also encode this CDR3. J is TRBJ1-2 and V is TRBV12-3 or TRBV12-4; no reliable D call. This CDR3 contains 12 residues. The V end was cut by 5 bases, the J end by 0 bases, with 4 bases between. This CDR3 reads CASSPANYGYTF. The CDR3 DNA sequence: TGTGCCAGCAGTCCAGCTAACTATGGCTACACCTTC.

The gene calls are TRBV11-2 and TRBJ2-3; tentative D call: TRBD1 (5 bases). V was shortened by 1 base and J by 10 bases, with 9 bases between the two germline ends. This CDR3 is built from 12 residues. The germline gives CDR1 SGHAT, CDR2 FQNNGV. DNA of the CDR3: TGTGCCAGCAGCTTAGCGGCAGGGCCGCAGTATTTT. It is translated as CASSLAAGPQYF.

The chain uses TRBV5-8 and TRBJ1-2; 12 nucleotides match TRBD1. The CDR3 is made up of 16 amino acids. After removal of 4 bases from V and 4 bases from J, the junction contained 8 bases not matched to a gene. CDR1 is SGHTS, CDR2 YDEGEE, per germline. The CDR3 nucleotides read TGTGCCAGCAGCCAACCGGGACAGGGGGCTACCTATGGCTACACCTTC. This encodes CASSQPGQGATYGYTF.

This clone has just a few counts. The genes are TRBV7-2 and TRBJ2-2, with TRBD1 identical over 8 bases. Trimming removed 4 bases from V and 5 bases from J; junction bases left unmatched: 6. CDR1 SGHTA and CDR2 FQGNSA come from the germline V gene. The CDR3 loop spans 15 amino acids. The CDR3 loop is CASSSPGGGTGELFF. Written as DNA, the CDR3 is TGTGCCAGCAGCTCGCCAGGGGGCGGAACCGGGGAGCTGTTTTTT.

J is TRBJ2-5 and V is TRBV7-2; the match to TRBD1 covers 8 bases. Unmatched junction bases numbered 4, after V lost 5 bases and J lost 5 bases. Germline CDR1 reads SGHTA; CDR2 reads FQGNSA. There are 13 residues in the CDR3. The CDR3 here is CASSPRTGETQYF. The CDR3 DNA is TGTGCCAGCAGCCCCCGGACAGGGGAGACCCAGTACTTC.

This chain uses TRBV24-1 with TRBJ2-7; 11 bases line up with TRBD1. Trimming cost V 4 bases and J 6 bases; bases outside gene matches: 7. CDR1 is KGHDR and CDR2 is SFDVKD in the germline V gene. This CDR3 is 15 amino acids long. The CDR3 DNA is TGTGCCACCAGTGACCCCGGGACAGGGGGTGTCGAGCAGTACTTC. Protein product: CATSDPGTGGVEQYF.

The V call is TRBV5-1, the J call TRBJ2-5; possible D gene TRBD2, 5 bases. This CDR3 spans 13 amino acids. Deletions cut 4 bases from V and 3 bases from J, with 10 bases between. CDR1 and CDR2 (germline): SGHRS, YFSETQ. The CDR3 bases are TGCGCCAGCAGCAAGGACGGGAAAGAGACCCAGTACTTC. Its protein is CASSKDGKETQYF.

The genes are TRBV30 and TRBJ1-4; possible D gene TRBD1, 5 bases. Germline lookup yields CDR1 GTSNPN and CDR2 SVGIG (reference sequence). V was shortened by 4 bases and J by 10 bases, with 10 bases between the two germline ends. This CDR3 is 11 amino acids long. The CDR3 region has the DNA TGTGCCTGGACCACGGGGGGAAAACTGTTTTTT. Protein product: CAWTTGGKLFF.

The chain is built from TRBV28 and TRBJ2-5; D possibly corresponds to TRBD2 (6 bases). Germline lookup yields CDR1 MDHEN and CDR2 SYDVKM. The CDR3 covers 13 residues. Trimming left V 5 bases short and J 5 bases short, with 12 bases between. The CDR3 loop is CASSGGLRETQYF. CDR3 sequence (DNA): TGTGCCAGCAGTGGGGGACTCCGGGAGACCCAGTACTTC. Supplemented by reference TRBV28 and TRBJ2-5, the full variable domain reads DVKVTQSSRYLVKRTGEKVFLECVQDMDHENMFWYRQDPGLGLRLIYFSYDVKMKEKGDIPEGYSVSREKKERFSLILESASTNQTSMYLCASSGGLRETQYFGPGTRLLVL.